This record covers a single T cell receptor beta chain. No antigen is known for it. No much larger clone exists at a distance of one base, and base qualities are not known. The method was RACE. Sequencing relied on a NextSeq 500. During library preparation, unique molecular identifiers were attached to individual cDNA molecules so that TCRs could be counted quantitatively and reproducibly. From each blood RNA sample, both TCR alpha and TCR beta chains were sequenced. On the study's bioinformatics: The median number of TCRs per sample was around 100,000, ranging from 23,224 to 690,600. The Decombinator software suite was used to annotate V, J and CDR3 in the TCR reads. To make PS versus PT1 abundance plots, every sample was subsampled to the same number of TCRs (28,000). Expanded TCRs were defined as absent before sensitization and observed at least eight times at the 2-week time point. In TCRdb, the public reads were trimmed at Q25 with fastp and aligned with MiXCR, with productive beta chains retained. Every CDR3 protein is listed once, alongside the most common genes and DNA of its rows. These V and J calls derive from TCRdb rather than the authors' analysis. For this sample there are around 120,000 distinct CDR3 sequences; roughly 13% appear just once. About 3% of the sample is taken by the ten largest.

These data come from a study of human T cells and chemical hapten exposure (dated by TCRdb to 2020 to 2023). Notes on the research overall: For sensitization, 2% DPC in acetone was applied to a 2 cm by 2 cm area of upper inner arm skin. Patients additionally received weekly therapeutic DPC doses to the scalp throughout the approximately 24-week study period. Patch testing on the upper back used Finn chambers containing 0.01% DPC, with scoring done after 6 days according to International Contact Dermatitis Research Group standards. Alopecia areata with under or over 50% scalp involvement, alopecia totalis and alopecia universalis were represented in the patient cohort, which was mostly female. The libraries were sequenced as a pool, and the TCR yield per sample differed mostly because of small variations in library volumes within the pool. The study tracked peripheral blood TCR repertoire changes in vivo during primary and secondary sensitization to the hapten diphenylcyclopropenone (DPC) in alopecia patients. Blood was sampled from patients pre-sensitization (week 0) and at 2, 6 and about 24 weeks after DPC sensitization. Under 30 alopecia patients gave blood for TCR sequencing at one to four time points (pre-sensitization, 2, 6 and 24 weeks).

The study at large found these results: After repeated subsampling, changes were observed in the strength of the expansion versus patch-test correlation and in the threshold at which the correlation became significant. Patch test score was positively correlated with the number of PT1 expanded TCRs, with significance at thresholds 8, 16 and 32 but not at 4. Expanded TCRs formed significantly more large CDR3 similarity clusters than pre-sensitization or healthy control sets, consistent with antigen-driven responses. Alopecia, a presumed autoimmune disease, was present in all patients, so the immune response of the patients might differ from that of healthy individuals. DPC sensitization did not change how many TCRs were above 1 in 1000 frequency, and no evidence was found of alterations in global repertoire structure.

Trimming removed 5 bases from V and 0 bases from J, leaving 8 bases between the germline ends. Including the terminal cysteine and phenylalanine, the CDR3 comprises 13 residues. Of all the DNA, just the CDR3 is kept, 39 bases in frame from base 1. CDR1 is given as SQVTM and CDR2 as ANQGSEA, both from the germline V gene. The sample's time point label, in plain terms: pre-sensitization, week 0. The treatment or condition tag for this specimen amounts to: therapeutic diphenylcyclopropenone sensitization with weekly scalp DPC. At each patch-test visit, blood was drawn before the patch test was applied. Patients were eligible if aged 18 to 70, diagnosed with alopecia and judged suitable for DPC therapy, and pregnant patients were excluded. Total RNA was isolated from unfractionated whole blood collected in Tempus Blood RNA tubes.

Recombination joined TRBV29-1 with TRBJ1-5; matching of 5 bases hints at TRBD1 as the D gene. The sequencing here drew on whole blood, taken in connection with sensitization to the hapten diphenylcyclopropenone (DPC). The receptor was isolated from a woman aged 18-35 years with alopecia areata. Some clones in this sample may be carry-over from other donors' samples. The nucleotide sequence is TGCAGCGTTCGGACACATAGCAATCAGCCCCAGCATTTT. Its protein is CSVRTHSNQPQHF. The CDR3 plus the reference TRBV29-1 and TRBJ1-5 genes for the other parts give the full variable domain: SAVISQKPSRDICQRGTSLTIQCQVDSQVTMMFWYRQQPGQSLTLIATANQGSEATYESGFVIDKFPISRPNLTFSTLTVSNMSPEDSSIYLCSVRTHSNQPQHFGDGTRLSIL.